Below are 27 T cell receptor beta chains sequenced from a single sample in a study of PD-L1 blockade in urothelial cancer (dated by TCRdb to 2016 to 2017). Libraries came from the immunoSEQ multiplex PCR assay. TCRdb provides this immuneACCESS table in a form limited to in-frame rearrangements. Some clones are lacking; in checked studies, under half of them reflect an unresolved V gene, and why the rest are absent is not known. Recorded for this sample are approximately 51,000 clones; approximately 86% of them occurred a single time. The top ten clones comprise around 22% of the sample. Read against the paper, the sample's time point label means: pretreatment peripheral blood. Specimen: PBMCs, collected around atezolizumab (anti-PD-L1) treatment. The receptors stem from a man in his sixties with urothelial cancer.

The rearrangement joins TRBV4-2 to TRBJ1-4, with 8 bases aligning to TRBD1. Germline V gives CDR1 LGHNA, CDR2 YNFKEQ. The CDR3 length is 14 residues. The junction had 1 base not matched to a gene; V was cut back by 0 bases and J by 7 bases. The CDR3 loop is CASSQEQGGEKLFF. The DNA of the CDR3 is TGTGCCAGCAGCCAAGAACAGGGGGGTGAAAAACTGTTTTTT.

The V call is TRBV27, the J call TRBJ1-6; D gene unclear. Germline V CDR1 and CDR2: MNHEY, SMNVEV (reference sequence). The CDR3 sequence is 16 residues long. The ends were cut back, 5 bases at V and 2 bases at J, with 13 bases in the middle. This chain's CDR3 is CASSPEWGAYNSPLHF. CDR3 bases: TGTGCCAGCAGTCCAGAGTGGGGAGCCTATAATTCACCCCTCCACTTT.

This clone was seen a few times. The rearrangement links TRBV2 to TRBJ2-7; possibly TRBD1 for D (6 bases). The CDR3 totals 15 residues. Germline lookup yields CDR1 SNHLY and CDR2 FYNNEI. Trimming took off 2 bases at V and 2 bases at J, with 13 bases between the two ends. The CDR3 sequence is CASSEREQGPYEQYF. The CDR3 DNA sequence: TGTGCCAGCAGTGAACGGGAACAGGGACCCTACGAGCAGTACTTC. The full variable domain, completed using reference TRBV2 and TRBJ2-7, is EPEVTQTPSHQVTQMGQEVILRCVPISNHLYFYWYRQILGQKVEFLVSFYNNEISEKSEIFDDQFSVERPDGSNFTLKIRSTKLEDSAMYFCASSEREQGPYEQYFGPGTRLTVT.

J is TRBJ2-1 and V is TRBV6-6; TRBD1 aligns across 11 bases. The V and J ends lost 2 bases and 7 bases, in that order; junction bases with no gene match: 7. The CDR3 runs 16 residues. Germline loops: CDR1 MNHNY, CDR2 SVGAGI (reference sequence). In DNA, the CDR3 is TGTGCCAGCAGTTACGACGGGACAGGGGGGAAAAATGAGCAGTTCTTC. Translated, it gives CASSYDGTGGKNEQFF.

The chain has TRBV5-8 and TRBJ1-1; D unclear. Germline loops: CDR1 SGHTS, CDR2 YDEGEE. This CDR3 has 13 residues. V was cut by 2 bases and J by 5 bases, with 10 bases left in between. DNA of the CDR3: TGTGCCAGCAGCTTAAAACCGGGAACTGAAGCTTTCTTT. Translated, it gives CASSLKPGTEAFF. The full variable domain, its missing parts supplied by reference TRBV5-8 and TRBJ1-1, is EAGVTQSPTHLIKTRGQQATLRCSPISGHTSVYWYQQALGLGLQFLLWYDEGEERNRGNFPPRFSGRQFPNYSSELNVNALELEDSALYLCASSLKPGTEAFFGQGTRLTVV.

The chain links TRBV11-2 to TRBJ2-2; D is undetermined. The ends were cut back, 5 bases at V and 2 bases at J, with 6 bases in the middle. The CDR3 spans 13 residues. Germline CDR1 reads SGHAT; CDR2 reads FQNNGV. In nucleotides, the CDR3 is TGTGCCAGCAGCACATACAACACCGGGGAGCTGTTTTTT. This encodes CASSTYNTGELFF.

This clone was recorded a few times. The chain links TRBV27 to TRBJ1-5; no definite D call. CDR1 is MNHEY and CDR2 is SMNVEV in the germline V gene (reference sequence). This CDR3 is built from 15 residues. V gave up 6 bases and J gave up 1 base, with 13 bases separating them. CDR3 DNA: TGTGCCAGCAGCCGGGCCGGAGGGAGCAATCAGCCCCAGCATTTT. Translation: CASSRAGGSNQPQHF.

The chain joins TRBV14 to TRBJ1-6; D ambiguous. Trimming shortened V by 6 bases and J by 10 bases, and 16 bases separated the two germline ends. The CDR3 covers 14 residues. Germline assignment: CDR1 SGHDN and CDR2 FVKESK. DNA of the CDR3: TGTGCCAGCAGTTCCACCGGCGGTGGCTCACCCCTCCACTTT. It specifies CASSSTGGGSPLHF.

This chain joins TRBV28 and TRBJ1-1; TRBD1 aligns across 7 bases. In germline, CDR1 is MDHEN, CDR2 SYDVKM. The CDR3 has 13 residues. V shed 5 bases, J shed 3 bases, and the junction held 3 bases outside the gene matches. CDR3 DNA sequence: TGTGCCAGCAGTCAGGGGGTCGACACTGAAGCTTTCTTT. It yields the protein CASSQGVDTEAFF.

The chain links TRBV5-1 to TRBJ1-3; TRBD1 is a possible D gene (6 bases). V dropped 0 bases and J dropped 4 bases, with 23 bases sitting between them. The germline V gene has CDR1 SGHRS and CDR2 YFSETQ. The CDR3 has 19 residues. The CDR3 reads CASSLEPGRGAARGNTIYF. CDR3 nucleotide sequence: TGCGCCAGCAGCTTGGAACCAGGCAGGGGAGCGGCCCGCGGAAACACCATATATTTT. The full variable domain, its missing parts supplied by reference TRBV5-1 and TRBJ1-3, is KAGVTQTPRYLIKTRGQQVTLSCSPISGHRSVSWYQQTPGQGLQFLFEYFSETQRNKGNFPGRFSGRQFSNSRSEMNVSTLELGDSALYLCASSLEPGRGAARGNTIYFGEGSWLTVV.

This chain links TRBV5-1 with TRBJ2-7; TRBD1 might be the D (6 bases). The CDR3 consists of 16 residues. Germline V gene lookup returns CDR1 SGHRS and CDR2 YFSETQ. V gave up 2 bases and J gave up 3 bases, with 18 bases separating them. The CDR3 DNA reads as TGCGCCAGCAGCTTAGGTGGGGGCATAACAGGCTACGAGCAGTACTTC. Protein sequence: CASSLGGGITGYEQYF.

The CDR3 DNA is TGTGCCAGCAGCTTGGACGGGGGTCTTGGCAAAAACATTCAGTACTTC. Translating gives CASSLDGGLGKNIQYF. The gene calls are TRBV5-4 and TRBJ2-4; possible D gene TRBD2, 6 bases. The CDR3 covers 16 residues. With 0 bases removed from V and 3 bases from J, the gap between germline ends came to 13 bases. Germline V gene data show CDR1 as SGHNT and CDR2 as YYREEE (reference sequence).

The chain's CDR3 is CASSPGQPNYGYTF. The CDR3 DNA reads TGTGCCAGCAGTCCGGGACAACCTAACTATGGCTACACCTTC. The genes are TRBV6-1 and TRBJ1-2; TRBD1 is a possible D gene (6 bases). CDR3 length: 14 amino acids. V dropped 5 bases and J dropped 0 bases, with 10 bases sitting between them. Germline V gene data show CDR1 as MNHNS and CDR2 as SASEGT.

The J gene is TRBJ1-1, the V gene TRBV5-1, with D uncertain. Germline CDR1 SGHRS, CDR2 YFSETQ. The CDR3 sequence is 15 residues long. V lost 0 bases and J lost 1, with 10 bases in between. This chain's CDR3 is CASSLVIGANTEAFF. The CDR3 nucleotides read TGCGCCAGCAGCTTGGTAATAGGAGCGAACACTGAAGCTTTCTTT. The full variable domain, with the rest looked up from reference TRBV5-1 and TRBJ1-1, is KAGVTQTPRYLIKTRGQQVTLSCSPISGHRSVSWYQQTPGQGLQFLFEYFSETQRNKGNFPGRFSGRQFSNSRSEMNVSTLELGDSALYLCASSLVIGANTEAFFGQGTRLTVV.

The chain uses TRBV4-3 and TRBJ2-6; 9 bases are shared with TRBD1. The CDR3 is 18 residues long. Germline V lookup: CDR1 LGHNA, CDR2 YSLEER. V trimming: 4 bases; J trimming: 2 bases; junction bases outside the gene matches: 9. The CDR3 region is CASSPGQGTFAGANVLTF. DNA for the CDR3: TGCGCCAGCAGCCCGGGACAGGGAACCTTCGCTGGGGCCAACGTCCTGACTTTC.

The chain employs TRBV5-8 and TRBJ2-1; 7 bases are a match to TRBD2. V was pared by 0 bases and J by 7 bases, with 4 bases of the junction left unmatched. The CDR3 has 14 residues. Germline loops: CDR1 SGHTS, CDR2 YDEGEE. CDR3 in DNA: TGTGCCAGCAGCTTGGTGACTAGCAAAAATGAGCAGTTCTTC. Translating gives CASSLVTSKNEQFF.

A single count supports this clone. The chain has TRBV30 and TRBJ2-5; D is perhaps TRBD2 (6 bases). V was trimmed by 0 bases and J by 5 bases, leaving 16 bases between them. The CDR3 contains 15 residues. In germline, CDR1 is GTSNPN, CDR2 SVGIG (reference sequence). The CDR3 reads CAWSVLSGVRETQYF. In DNA form, the CDR3 reads TGTGCCTGGAGTGTACTTTCGGGGGTGCGGGAGACCCAGTACTTC.

V is TRBV11-2 and J is TRBJ1-5; D remains unclear. CDR3 length: 13 residues. Per germline, CDR1 SGHAT and CDR2 FQNNGV. V lost 3 bases to trimming and J lost 4 bases, with 7 bases between them. The CDR3 spells CASSFSVNQPQHF. The DNA of the CDR3 is TGTGCCAGCAGCTTTTCGGTGAATCAGCCCCAGCATTTT.

This chain joins TRBV7-8 and TRBJ2-7, with 8 bases that match TRBD2. This CDR3 contains 17 residues. The trim removed 0 bases at V and 3 bases at J, leaving 10 bases unmatched. Germline V gene data show CDR1 as SGHVS and CDR2 as FQNEAQ. CDR3 sequence (DNA): TGTGCCAGCAGCTTAGCGGTCGGGAGGGCGATTAACTACGAGCAGTACTTC. Translating it yields CASSLAVGRAINYEQYF.

This sequence joins TRBV5-1 and TRBJ2-2; 11 bases line up with TRBD1. CDR3 length: 15 residues. The J segment lost 5 bases and the V segment lost 4 bases, leaving 4 bases of the junction unmatched. Germline V gene data show CDR1 as SGHRS and CDR2 as YFSETQ. This CDR3 is CASSLGTGGTGELFF. DNA of the CDR3: TGCGCCAGCAGCCTCGGGACAGGGGGTACCGGGGAGCTGTTTTTT.

The chain has TRBV10-3 and TRBJ1-2, with TRBD1 matching over 8 bases. Germline CDR1 and CDR2: ENHRY and SYGVKD. The CDR3 is 15 amino acids. V trimming: 6 bases; J trimming: 5 bases; junction bases outside the gene matches: 11. The CDR3 region is CAIRDLTGGIYGYTF. The CDR3 coding sequence is TGTGCCATCAGAGACCTCACAGGGGGAATTTATGGCTACACCTTC.

This rearrangement joins TRBV27 to TRBJ2-1; TRBD2 agrees at 12 bases. The V segment lost 2 bases and the J segment 9 bases; nucleotides outside the gene matches: 11. There are 17 residues in the CDR3. CDR1 MNHEY and CDR2 SMNVEV come from the germline V gene (reference sequence). The CDR3 reads CASSLTASGRARSEQFF. DNA of the CDR3: TGTGCCAGCAGTTTAACGGCTAGCGGGAGGGCCCGGAGTGAGCAGTTCTTC.

This chain links TRBV19 with TRBJ2-7; 9 bases agree with TRBD1. Unmatched junction bases numbered 8, after V lost 5 bases and J lost 0 bases. Germline assignment: CDR1 LNHDA and CDR2 SQIVND (reference sequence). The CDR3 consists of 16 residues. CDR3: CASSSSGTGNSYEQYF. As DNA, the CDR3 is TGTGCCAGTAGTTCGTCCGGGACAGGGAACTCCTACGAGCAGTACTTC. Full variable domain (outside the CDR3, taken from reference TRBV19 and TRBJ2-7): DGGITQSPKYLFRKEGQNVTLSCEQNLNHDAMYWYRQDPGQGLRLIYYSQIVNDFQKGDIAEGYSVSREKKESFPLTVTSAQKNPTAFYLCASSSSGTGNSYEQYFGPGTRLTVT.

The rearrangement joins TRBV5-6 to TRBJ2-7, with 9 bases aligning to TRBD2. V gave up 4 bases and J gave up 4 bases; unmatched junction bases: 3. This CDR3 region has 13 residues. Germline CDR1 reads SGHDT; CDR2 reads YYEEEE. The CDR3 loop is CASSPTSGYEQYF. Here the CDR3 DNA reads TGTGCCAGCAGCCCGACTAGCGGATACGAGCAGTACTTC.

This clone has just one count. The rearrangement uses TRBV5-1 and TRBJ2-5, with TRBD1 as a possible D gene (8 bases). Germline values: CDR1 SGHRS, CDR2 YFSETQ. Trimming left V 4 bases short and J 5 bases short, with 18 bases between. The CDR3 length is 15 residues. The CDR3 loop is CASSRGTGLEETQYF. DNA of the CDR3: TGCGCCAGCAGCCGCGGGACAGGACTAGAGGAGACCCAGTACTTC. Combining the CDR3 with reference TRBV5-1 and TRBJ2-5 gives the whole variable domain KAGVTQTPRYLIKTRGQQVTLSCSPISGHRSVSWYQQTPGQGLQFLFEYFSETQRNKGNFPGRFSGRQFSNSRSEMNVSTLELGDSALYLCASSRGTGLEETQYFGPGTRLLVL.

This clone is a singleton in its sample. The chain carries TRBV4-2 and TRBJ2-3, with 10 bases lining up with TRBD2. V lost 0 bases, J lost 1 base, and 7 bases stayed unmatched. The V gene's germline CDR1 is LGHNA and CDR2 YNFKEQ. This CDR3 spans 18 amino acids. CDR3 in amino acids: CASSQDTAGGTRTDTQYF. The CDR3 DNA reads as TGTGCCAGCAGCCAAGATACAGCGGGGGGGACACGCACAGATACGCAGTATTTT.

V and J are TRBV19 and TRBJ2-5; perhaps TRBD2 as D (5 bases). CDR1 LNHDA and CDR2 SQIVND come from the germline V gene (reference sequence). V gave up 8 bases and J gave up 0 bases, with 19 bases separating them. The CDR3 is made up of 16 amino acids. CDR3 region: CASAAGEITYQETQYF. CDR3 DNA: TGTGCCAGTGCGGCTGGGGAGATAACGTACCAAGAGACCCAGTACTTC.